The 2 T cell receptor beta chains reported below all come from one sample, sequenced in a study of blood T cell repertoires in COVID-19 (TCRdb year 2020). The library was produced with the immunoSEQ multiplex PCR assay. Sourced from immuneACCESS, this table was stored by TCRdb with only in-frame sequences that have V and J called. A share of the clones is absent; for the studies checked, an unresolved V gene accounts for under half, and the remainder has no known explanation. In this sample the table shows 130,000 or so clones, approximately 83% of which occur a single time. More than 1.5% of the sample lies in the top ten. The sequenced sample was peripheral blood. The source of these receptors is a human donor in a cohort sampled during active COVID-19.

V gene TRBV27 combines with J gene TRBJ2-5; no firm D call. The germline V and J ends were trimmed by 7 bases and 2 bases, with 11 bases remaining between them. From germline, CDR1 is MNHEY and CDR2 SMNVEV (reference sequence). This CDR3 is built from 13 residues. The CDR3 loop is CASKPHQQETQYF. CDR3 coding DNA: TGTGCCAGCAAACCCCACCAGCAAGAGACCCAGTACTTC.

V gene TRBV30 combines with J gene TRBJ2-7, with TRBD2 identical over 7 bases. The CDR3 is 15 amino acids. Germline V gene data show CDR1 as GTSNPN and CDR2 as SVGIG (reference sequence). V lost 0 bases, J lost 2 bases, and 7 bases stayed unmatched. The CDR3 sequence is CAWSVRASGPYEQYF. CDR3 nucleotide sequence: TGTGCCTGGAGTGTAAGGGCTAGCGGCCCCTACGAGCAGTACTTC.